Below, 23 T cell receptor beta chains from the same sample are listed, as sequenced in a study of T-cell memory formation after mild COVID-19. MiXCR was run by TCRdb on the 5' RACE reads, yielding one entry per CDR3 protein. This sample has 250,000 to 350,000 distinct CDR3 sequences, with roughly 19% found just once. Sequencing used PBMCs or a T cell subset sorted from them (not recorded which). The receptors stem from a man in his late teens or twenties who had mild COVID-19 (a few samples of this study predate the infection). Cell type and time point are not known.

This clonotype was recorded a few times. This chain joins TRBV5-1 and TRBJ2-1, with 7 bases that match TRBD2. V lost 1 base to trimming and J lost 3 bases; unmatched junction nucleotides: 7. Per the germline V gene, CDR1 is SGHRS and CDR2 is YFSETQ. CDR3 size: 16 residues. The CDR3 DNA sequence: TGCGCCAGCAGCTTGTCTTCTAGCGGATACTACAATGAGCAGTTCTTC. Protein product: CASSLSSSGYYNEQFF.

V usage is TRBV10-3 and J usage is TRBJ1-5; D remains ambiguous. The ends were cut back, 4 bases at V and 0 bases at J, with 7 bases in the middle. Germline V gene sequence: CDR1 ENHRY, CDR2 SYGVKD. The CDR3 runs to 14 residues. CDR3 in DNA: TGTGCCATCAGTGCTGAGAATAGCAATCAGCCCCAGCATTTT. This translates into CAISAENSNQPQHF.

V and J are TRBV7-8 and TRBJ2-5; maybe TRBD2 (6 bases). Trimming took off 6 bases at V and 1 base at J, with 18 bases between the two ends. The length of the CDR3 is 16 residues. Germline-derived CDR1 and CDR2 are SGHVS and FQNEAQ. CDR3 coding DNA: TGTGCCAGCAGTTTTGGGAACCGGGGAGGCCAAGAGACCCAGTACTTC. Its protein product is CASSFGNRGGQETQYF.

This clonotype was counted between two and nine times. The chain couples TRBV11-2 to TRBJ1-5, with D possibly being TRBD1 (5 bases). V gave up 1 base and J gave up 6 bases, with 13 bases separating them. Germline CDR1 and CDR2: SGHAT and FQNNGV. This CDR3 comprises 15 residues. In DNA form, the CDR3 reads TGTGCCAGCAGCTTAGGCTCGACAGAGCCTCAGCCCCAGCATTTT. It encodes CASSLGSTEPQPQHF.

The CDR3 region is CASSLSGRATEAFF. The CDR3 bases are TGTGCCAGCAGCTTATCGGGGAGGGCCACTGAAGCTTTCTTT. The chain couples TRBV7-9 to TRBJ1-1; D is uncertain. The CDR3 runs to 14 residues. The germline V gene encodes CDR1 SEHNR and CDR2 FQNEAQ (reference sequence). Trimming shortened V by 2 bases and J by 4 bases, and 11 bases separated the two germline ends.

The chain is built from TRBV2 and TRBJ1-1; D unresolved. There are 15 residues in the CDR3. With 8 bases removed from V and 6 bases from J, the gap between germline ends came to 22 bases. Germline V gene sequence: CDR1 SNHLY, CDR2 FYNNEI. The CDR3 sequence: CASDPAGRNDPEAFF. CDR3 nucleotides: TGTGCCAGCGACCCTGCAGGAAGGAATGACCCTGAAGCTTTCTTT.

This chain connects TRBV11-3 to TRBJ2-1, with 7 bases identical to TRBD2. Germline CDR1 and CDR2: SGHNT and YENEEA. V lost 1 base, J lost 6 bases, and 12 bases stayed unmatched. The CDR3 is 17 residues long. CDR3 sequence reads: CASSLVGGDSAGNEQFF. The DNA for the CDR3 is TGTGCCAGCAGCTTAGTGGGGGGGGACTCCGCGGGCAATGAGCAGTTCTTC.

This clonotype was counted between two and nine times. CDR3 in DNA: TGTGCCAGCAGCACCGGGACTAGCGGGGTGCAGTTCTTC. It yields the protein CASSTGTSGVQFF. The genes are TRBV11-2 and TRBJ2-1, with 13 bases matching TRBD2. V shed 5 bases, J shed 12 bases, and the junction held 4 bases outside the gene matches. CDR1 and CDR2 (germline): SGHAT, FQNNGV. This CDR3 has 13 amino acids.

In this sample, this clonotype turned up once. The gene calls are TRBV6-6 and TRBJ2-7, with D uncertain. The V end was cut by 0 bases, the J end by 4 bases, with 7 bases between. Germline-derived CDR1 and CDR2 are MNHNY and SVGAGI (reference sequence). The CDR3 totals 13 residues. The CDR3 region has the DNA TGTGCCAGCAGTTACTCCCCGGAATACGAGCAGTACGTC. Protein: CASSYSPEYEQYV.

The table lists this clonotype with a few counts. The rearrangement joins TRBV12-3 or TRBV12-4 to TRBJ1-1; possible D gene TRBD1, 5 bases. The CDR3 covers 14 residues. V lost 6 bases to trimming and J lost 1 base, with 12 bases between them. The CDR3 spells CASSSDDRNTEAFF. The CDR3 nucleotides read TGTGCCAGCAGCTCCGATGACAGGAACACTGAAGCTTTCTTT.

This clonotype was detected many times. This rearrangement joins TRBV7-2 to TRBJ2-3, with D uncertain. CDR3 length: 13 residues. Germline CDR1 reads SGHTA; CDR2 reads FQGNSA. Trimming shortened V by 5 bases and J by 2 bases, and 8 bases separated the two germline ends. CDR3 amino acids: CASSRLITDTQYF. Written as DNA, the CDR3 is TGTGCCAGCAGCCGTCTCATCACAGATACGCAGTATTTT.

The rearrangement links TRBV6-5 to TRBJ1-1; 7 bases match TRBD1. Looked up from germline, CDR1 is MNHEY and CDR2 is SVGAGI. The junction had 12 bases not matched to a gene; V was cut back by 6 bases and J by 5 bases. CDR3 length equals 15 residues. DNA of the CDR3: TGTGCCAGCAGGGATTCGACAGGGAGGAGGACTGAAGCTTTCTTT. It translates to CASRDSTGRRTEAFF.

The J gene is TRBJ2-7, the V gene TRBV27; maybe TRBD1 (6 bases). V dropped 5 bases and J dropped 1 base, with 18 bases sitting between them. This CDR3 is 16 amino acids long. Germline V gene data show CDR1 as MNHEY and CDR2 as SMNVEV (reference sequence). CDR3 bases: TGTGCCAGCAGTCCATCTGAGGGGGAATTGTCCTACGAGCAGTACGTC. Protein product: CASSPSEGELSYEQYV.

The CDR3 sequence: CASSPTSGGRRWQYF. The DNA for the CDR3 is TGTGCCAGCAGCCCCACTAGCGGGGGGAGAAGGTGGCAGTATTTT. V usage is TRBV11-2 and J usage is TRBJ2-3, with 12 nucleotides matching TRBD2. CDR3 length equals 15 residues. Trimming cost V 5 bases and J 11 bases; bases outside gene matches: 11. The germline V gene has CDR1 SGHAT and CDR2 FQNNGV.

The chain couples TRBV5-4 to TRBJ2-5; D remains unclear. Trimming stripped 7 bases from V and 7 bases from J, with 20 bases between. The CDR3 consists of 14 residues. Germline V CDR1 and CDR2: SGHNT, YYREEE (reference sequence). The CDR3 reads CASGPGPDWGTQYF. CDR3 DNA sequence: TGTGCCAGCGGCCCCGGGCCAGACTGGGGGACCCAGTACTTC.

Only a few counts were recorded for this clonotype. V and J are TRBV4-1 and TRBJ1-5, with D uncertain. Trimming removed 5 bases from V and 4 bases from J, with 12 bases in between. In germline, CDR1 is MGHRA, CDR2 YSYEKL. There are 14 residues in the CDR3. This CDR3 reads CASSKLVENQPQHF. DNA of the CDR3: TGCGCCAGCAGCAAACTGGTCGAGAATCAGCCCCAGCATTTT.

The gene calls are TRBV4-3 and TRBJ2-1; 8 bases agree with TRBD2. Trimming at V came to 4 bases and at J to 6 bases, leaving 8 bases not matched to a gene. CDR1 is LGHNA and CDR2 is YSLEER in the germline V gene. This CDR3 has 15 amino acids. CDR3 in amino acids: CASSRGAGGSNEQFF. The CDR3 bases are TGCGCCAGCAGCCGGGGGGCGGGGGGTTCCAATGAGCAGTTCTTC.

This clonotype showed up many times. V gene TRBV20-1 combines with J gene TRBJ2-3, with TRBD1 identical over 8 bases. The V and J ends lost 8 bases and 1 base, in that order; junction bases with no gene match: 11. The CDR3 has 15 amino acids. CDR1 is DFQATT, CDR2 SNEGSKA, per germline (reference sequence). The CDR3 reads CSSNQGAWGTDTQYF. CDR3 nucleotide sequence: TGCAGTTCGAACCAGGGGGCTTGGGGCACAGATACGCAGTATTTT.

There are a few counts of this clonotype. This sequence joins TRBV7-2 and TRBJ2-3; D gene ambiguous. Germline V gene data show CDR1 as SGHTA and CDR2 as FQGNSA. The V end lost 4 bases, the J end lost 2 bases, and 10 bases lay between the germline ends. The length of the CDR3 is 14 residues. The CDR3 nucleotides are TGTGCCAGCAGCTACGGGCACTACACAGATACGCAGTATTTT. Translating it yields CASSYGHYTDTQYF.

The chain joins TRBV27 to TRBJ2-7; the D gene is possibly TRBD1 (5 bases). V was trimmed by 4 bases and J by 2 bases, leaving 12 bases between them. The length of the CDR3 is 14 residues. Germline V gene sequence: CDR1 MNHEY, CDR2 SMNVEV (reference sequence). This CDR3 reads CASSWAGPTYEQYF. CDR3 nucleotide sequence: TGTGCCAGCAGTTGGGCAGGGCCCACCTACGAGCAGTACTTC.

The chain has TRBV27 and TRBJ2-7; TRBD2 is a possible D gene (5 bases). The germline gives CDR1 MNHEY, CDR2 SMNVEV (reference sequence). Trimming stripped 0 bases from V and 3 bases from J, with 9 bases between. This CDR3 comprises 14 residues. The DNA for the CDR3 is TGTGCCAGCAGTTTATCGATCGGGGACTACGAGCAGTACTTC. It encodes CASSLSIGDYEQYF.

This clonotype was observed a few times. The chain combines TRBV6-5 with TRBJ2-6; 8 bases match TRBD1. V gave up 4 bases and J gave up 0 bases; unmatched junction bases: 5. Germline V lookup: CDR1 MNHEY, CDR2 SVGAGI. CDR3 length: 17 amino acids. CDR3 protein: CASSWTGQASGANVLTF. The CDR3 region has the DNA TGTGCCAGCAGTTGGACAGGGCAAGCCTCTGGGGCCAACGTCCTGACTTTC.

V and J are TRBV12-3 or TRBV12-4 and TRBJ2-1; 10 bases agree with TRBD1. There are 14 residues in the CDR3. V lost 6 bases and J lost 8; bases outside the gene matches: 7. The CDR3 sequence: CASRRRDRGDEQFF. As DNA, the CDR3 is TGTGCCAGCAGGCGCCGGGACAGGGGTGATGAGCAGTTCTTC.